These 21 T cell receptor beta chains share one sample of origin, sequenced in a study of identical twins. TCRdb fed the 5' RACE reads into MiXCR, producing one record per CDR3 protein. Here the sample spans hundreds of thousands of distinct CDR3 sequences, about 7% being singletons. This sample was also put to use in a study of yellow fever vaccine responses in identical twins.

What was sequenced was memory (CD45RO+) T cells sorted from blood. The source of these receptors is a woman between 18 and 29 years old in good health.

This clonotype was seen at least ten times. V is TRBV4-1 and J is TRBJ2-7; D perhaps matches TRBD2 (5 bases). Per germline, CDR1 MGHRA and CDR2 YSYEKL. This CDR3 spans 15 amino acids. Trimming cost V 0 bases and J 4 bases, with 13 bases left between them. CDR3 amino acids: CASSQDQEDTYEQYF. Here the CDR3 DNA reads TGCGCCAGCAGCCAAGATCAGGAGGATACTTACGAGCAGTACTTC.

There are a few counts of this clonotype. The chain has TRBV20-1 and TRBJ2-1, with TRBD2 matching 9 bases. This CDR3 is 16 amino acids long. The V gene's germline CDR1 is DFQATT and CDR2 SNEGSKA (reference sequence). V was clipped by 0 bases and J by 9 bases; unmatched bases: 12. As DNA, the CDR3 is TGCAGTGCTAGAGACACCACACCGACTAGCGGAAGTGAGCAGTTCTTC. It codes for CSARDTTPTSGSEQFF.

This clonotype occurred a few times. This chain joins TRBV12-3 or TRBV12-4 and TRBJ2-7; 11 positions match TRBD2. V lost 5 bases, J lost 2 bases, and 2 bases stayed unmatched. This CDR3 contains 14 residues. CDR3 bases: TGTGCCAGCAGTCGTAGCGGGAGGGCCTACGAGCAGTACTTC. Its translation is CASSRSGRAYEQYF.

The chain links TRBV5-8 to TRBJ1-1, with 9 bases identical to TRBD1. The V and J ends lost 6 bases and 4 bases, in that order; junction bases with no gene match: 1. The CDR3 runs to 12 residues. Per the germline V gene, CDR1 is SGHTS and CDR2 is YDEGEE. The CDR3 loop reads CASNRGPTEAFF. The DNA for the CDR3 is TGTGCCAGCAACAGGGGGCCCACTGAAGCTTTCTTT.

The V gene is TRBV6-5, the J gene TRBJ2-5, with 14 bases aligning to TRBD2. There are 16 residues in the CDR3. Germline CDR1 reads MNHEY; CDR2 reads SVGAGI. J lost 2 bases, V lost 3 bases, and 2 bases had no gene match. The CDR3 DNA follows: TGTGCCAGCAGTTATGGGACTAGCGGGGGTCAAGAGACCCAGTACTTC. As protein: CASSYGTSGGQETQYF.

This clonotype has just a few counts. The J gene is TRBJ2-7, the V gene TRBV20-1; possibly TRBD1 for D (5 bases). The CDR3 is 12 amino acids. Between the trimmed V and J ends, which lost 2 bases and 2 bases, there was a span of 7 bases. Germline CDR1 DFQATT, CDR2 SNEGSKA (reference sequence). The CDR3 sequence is CSARTGAYEQYF. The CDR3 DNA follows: TGCAGTGCTAGAACAGGTGCCTACGAGCAGTACTTC.

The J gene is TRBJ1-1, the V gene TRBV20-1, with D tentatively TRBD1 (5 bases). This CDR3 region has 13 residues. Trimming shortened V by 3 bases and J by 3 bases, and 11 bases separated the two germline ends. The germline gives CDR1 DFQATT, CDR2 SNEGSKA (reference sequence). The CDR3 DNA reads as TGCAGTGCTAGGGGGGGAGCGGACACTGAAGCTTTCTTT. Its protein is CSARGGADTEAFF.

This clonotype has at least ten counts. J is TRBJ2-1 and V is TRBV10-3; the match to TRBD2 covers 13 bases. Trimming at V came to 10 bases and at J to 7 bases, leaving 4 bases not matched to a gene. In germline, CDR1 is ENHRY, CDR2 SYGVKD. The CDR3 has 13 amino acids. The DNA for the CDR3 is TGTGCCACGGAACTAGCGGGGGGGAATGAGCAGTTCTTC. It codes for CATELAGGNEQFF.

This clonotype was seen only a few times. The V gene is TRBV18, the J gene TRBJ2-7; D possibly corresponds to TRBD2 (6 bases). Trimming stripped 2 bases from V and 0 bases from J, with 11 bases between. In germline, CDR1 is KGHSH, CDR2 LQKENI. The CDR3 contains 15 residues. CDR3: CASSPSAGPSYEQYF. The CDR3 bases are TGTGCCAGCTCACCAAGTGCGGGGCCCTCCTACGAGCAGTACTTC.

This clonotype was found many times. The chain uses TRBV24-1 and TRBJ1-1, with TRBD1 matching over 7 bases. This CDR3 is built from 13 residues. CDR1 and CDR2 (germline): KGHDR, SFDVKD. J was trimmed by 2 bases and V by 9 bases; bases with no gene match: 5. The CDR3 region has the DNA TGTGCCACCGTAGGACAGGCCAACACTGAAGCTTTCTTT. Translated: CATVGQANTEAFF.

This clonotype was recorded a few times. The CDR3 region has the DNA TGCAGTGCTAGAGACCCCCCCATTCAGTACTTC. Its translation: CSARDPPIQYF. V and J are TRBV20-1 and TRBJ2-4; D ambiguous. Deletions cut 0 bases from V and 9 bases from J, with 6 bases between. Germline V gene lookup returns CDR1 DFQATT and CDR2 SNEGSKA (reference sequence). The CDR3 is made up of 11 amino acids.

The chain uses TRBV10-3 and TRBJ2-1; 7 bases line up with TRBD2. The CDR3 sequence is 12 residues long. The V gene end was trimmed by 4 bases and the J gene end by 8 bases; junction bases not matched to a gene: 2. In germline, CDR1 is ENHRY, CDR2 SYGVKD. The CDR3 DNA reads TGTGCCATCAGTGCGGCGGGGGATGAGCAGTTCTTC. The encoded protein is CAISAAGDEQFF.

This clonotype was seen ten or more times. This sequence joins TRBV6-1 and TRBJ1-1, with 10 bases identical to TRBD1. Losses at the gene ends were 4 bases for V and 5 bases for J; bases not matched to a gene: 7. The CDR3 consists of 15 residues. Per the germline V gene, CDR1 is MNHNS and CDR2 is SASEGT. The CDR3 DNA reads TGTGCCAGCAGTGCCCAGGACAGGGGGTATACTGAAGCTTTCTTT. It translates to CASSAQDRGYTEAFF.

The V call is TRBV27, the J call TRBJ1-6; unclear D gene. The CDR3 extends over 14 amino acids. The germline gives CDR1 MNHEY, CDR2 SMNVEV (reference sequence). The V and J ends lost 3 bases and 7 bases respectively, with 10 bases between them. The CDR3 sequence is CASSFWVGNSPLHF. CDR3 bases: TGTGCCAGCAGTTTCTGGGTTGGGAATTCACCCCTCCACTTT.

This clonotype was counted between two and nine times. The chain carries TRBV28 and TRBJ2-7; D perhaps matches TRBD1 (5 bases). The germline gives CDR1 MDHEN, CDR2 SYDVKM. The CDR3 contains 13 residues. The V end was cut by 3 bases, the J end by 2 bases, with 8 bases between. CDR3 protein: CASSFLGPYEQYF. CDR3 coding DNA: TGTGCCAGCAGTTTTTTGGGGCCCTACGAGCAGTACTTC.

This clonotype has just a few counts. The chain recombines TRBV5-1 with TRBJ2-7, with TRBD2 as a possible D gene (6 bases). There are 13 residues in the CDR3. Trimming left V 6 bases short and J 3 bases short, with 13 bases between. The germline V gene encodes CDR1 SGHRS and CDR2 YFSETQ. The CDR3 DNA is TGCGCCAGCAAGGAGGGAACATTCTACGAGCAGTACGTC. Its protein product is CASKEGTFYEQYV.

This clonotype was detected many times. The CDR3 region is CASSEGPTFEAFF. CDR3 sequence (DNA): TGCGCCAGCAGCGAGGGACCAACTTTTGAAGCTTTCTTT. The chain recombines TRBV5-1 with TRBJ1-1, with D possibly TRBD1 on 5 matching bases. The CDR3 is 13 residues long. Trimming left V 4 bases short and J 7 bases short, with 14 bases between. Germline V gene data show CDR1 as SGHRS and CDR2 as YFSETQ.

DNA for the CDR3: TGTGCCAGCACCTCGCTAGGTGGGACAGGGCACCTTGGCTATGGCTACACCTTC. Translating gives CASTSLGGTGHLGYGYTF. The J gene is TRBJ1-2, the V gene TRBV2; 9 bases are shared with TRBD1. With V trimmed by 7 bases and J by 4 bases, 19 bases remained unmatched. Germline-derived CDR1 and CDR2 are SNHLY and FYNNEI. The CDR3 totals 18 residues.

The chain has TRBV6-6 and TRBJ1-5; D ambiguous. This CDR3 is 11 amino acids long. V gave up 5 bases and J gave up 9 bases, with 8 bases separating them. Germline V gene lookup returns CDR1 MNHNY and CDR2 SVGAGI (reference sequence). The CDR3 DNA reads TGTGCCAGCAGTGCGGGAGGGCCCCAGCATTTT. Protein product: CASSAGGPQHF.

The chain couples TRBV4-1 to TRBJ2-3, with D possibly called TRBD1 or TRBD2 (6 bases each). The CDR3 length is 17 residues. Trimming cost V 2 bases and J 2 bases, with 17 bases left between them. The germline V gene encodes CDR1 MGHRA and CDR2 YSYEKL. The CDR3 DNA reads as TGCGCCAGCAGCCAAAAAAGGTCGGGGGCCGCCACAGATACGCAGTATTTT. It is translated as CASSQKRSGAATDTQYF.

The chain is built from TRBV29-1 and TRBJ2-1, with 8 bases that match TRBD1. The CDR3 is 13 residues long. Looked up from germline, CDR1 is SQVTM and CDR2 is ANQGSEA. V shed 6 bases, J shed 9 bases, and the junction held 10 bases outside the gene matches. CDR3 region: CSVSIAGGFEQFF. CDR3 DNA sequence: TGCAGCGTCAGTATCGCAGGGGGCTTTGAGCAGTTCTTC.